One and the same sample provided the 24 T cell receptor beta chains below, sequenced in a study of tumor-infiltrating lymphocytes in primary liver carcinoma. Total RNA amounting to around 530 ng was the source from which TCR beta cDNA was made with a constant-region primer. Three nested multiplex PCR rounds of slightly modified ARM-PCR generated TCR beta libraries. Both of the initial two PCR rounds ran for around 9 cycles and employed TRBV1-TRBV30 forward primers alongside a C-beta reverse primer. TCRdb analysed the multiplex PCR reads with MiXCR anew, one entry per CDR3 protein. The sample yields fewer than 250,000 distinct CDR3 sequences, about 85% seen once. Co-extraction of both nucleic acids (RNA and DNA) used about 20-33 mg of unsorted bulk tissue. Sequencing was done on a sample of tumor tissue from primary liver carcinoma. These receptors were collected from a man in his forties or fifties with primary liver carcinoma and hepatitis B virus infection.

A word on this clonotype: A read error is possible here, since a much larger clone lies one base away. The chain has TRBV30 and TRBJ2-4; no clear D gene. Germline V CDR1 and CDR2: GTSNPN, SVGIG (reference sequence). The CDR3 spans 17 residues. Trimming left V 0 bases short and J 2 bases short, with 17 bases between. The CDR3 sequence is CAWSVRTGALPKNIQYF. The CDR3 region has the DNA TGTGCCTGGAGTGTACGAACCGGAGCTTTACCCAAAAACATTCAGTACTTC.

With regard to this clonotype: The junction departs from the called germline gene at one end, perhaps through a read error. This chain joins TRBV6-2 or TRBV6-3 and TRBJ2-3, with D unclear. Germline values: CDR1 MNHEY, CDR2 SVGEGT. CDR3 size: 14 residues. In DNA form, the CDR3 reads TGTGCCAGCAGTTCTCTGGCACTCACAGATACCCAGTATTTT. As protein: CASSSLALTDTQYF.

This clonotype was detected ten times or more. The chain uses TRBV19 and TRBJ2-7; 7 bases align to TRBD2. After removal of 5 bases from V and 2 bases from J, the junction contained 6 bases not matched to a gene. Germline V lookup: CDR1 LNHDA, CDR2 SQIVND (reference sequence). This CDR3 has 14 amino acids. CDR3 coding DNA: TGTGCCAGTAGTTATCAAGCGGGAACCTACGAGCAGTACTTC. Translated, it gives CASSYQAGTYEQYF.

The gene calls are TRBV19 and TRBJ2-7; a weak D match, TRBD1 (6 bases). The length of the CDR3 is 14 residues. CDR1 is LNHDA, CDR2 SQIVND, per germline (reference sequence). V was trimmed by 2 bases and J by 7 bases, leaving 15 bases between them. CDR3 loop: CASSITGPNYEQYF. The DNA for the CDR3 is TGTGCCAGTAGTATAACAGGGCCGAACTATGAGCAGTACTTC. Full variable domain (remainder filled in from reference TRBV19 and TRBJ2-7): DGGITQSPKYLFRKEGQNVTLSCEQNLNHDAMYWYRQDPGQGLRLIYYSQIVNDFQKGDIAEGYSVSREKKESFPLTVTSAQKNPTAFYLCASSITGPNYEQYFGPGTRLTVT.

A single count supports this clonotype. Its ends do not fully match the called genes, so a read error is possible. The chain couples TRBV4-1 to TRBJ2-1, with a possible D match to TRBD2 (5 bases). Germline-derived CDR1 and CDR2 are MGHRA and YSYEKL. The CDR3 extends over 17 amino acids. The CDR3 protein is CASSPQITSGSGNEKFF. In nucleotides, the CDR3 is TGCGCCAGCAGCCCTCAGATAACTAGTGGGAGCGGAAATGAGAAGTTCTTC.

V gene TRBV4-1 combines with J gene TRBJ1-2; D gene uncertain. This CDR3 is 16 amino acids long. The germline V gene encodes CDR1 MGHRA and CDR2 YSYEKL. The V gene lost 8 bases and the J gene lost 4 bases, with 23 bases spanning the gap. The CDR3 loop reads CASLQSGRGDFYGYTF. The CDR3 DNA reads TGCGCCAGCTTGCAATCCGGGAGAGGCGATTTCTATGGCTACACCTTC.

Regarding this clonotype: This likely comes from a read error, as the CDR3 has no conserved phenylalanine or tryptophan at its end. It is unclear where the CDR3 begins or ends on the DNA, so no DNA is shown, and the CDR3 is as TCRdb lists it. The chain couples TRBV4-3 to TRBJ2-2. Both ends counted, the CDR3 spans 13 residues. The germline CDR1 and CDR2 sequences are LGHNA and YSLEER. The CDR3: CASSPQRTGELCY.

With respect to this clonotype: It is likely a read error, because the conserved phenylalanine at the end of the CDR3 is missing. The chain couples TRBV29-1 to TRBJ2-1; 11 nucleotides line up with TRBD2. The V gene's germline CDR1 is SQVTM and CDR2 ANQGSEA. This CDR3 region has 15 residues. CDR3 in amino acids: CNVGLAGGFYDEQFL. Written as DNA, the CDR3 is TGCAATGTTGGATTAGCGGGAGGGTTCTACGATGAGCAGTTCTTG.

Concerning this clonotype: In this CDR3 the conserved last residue, phenylalanine or tryptophan, is missing, so a read error is likely. The chain carries TRBV11-1 and TRBJ2-4; 13 bases align to TRBD2. Germline V gene sequence: CDR1 SGHAT, CDR2 FQDESV (reference sequence). Losses at the gene ends were 7 bases for V and 4 bases for J; bases not matched to a gene: 10. This CDR3 is built from 17 residues. The CDR3, as DNA: TGTGCCAGCAACCTTCCCGGGACTAGCGGGACTAAAAACATTCAGTACTTA. Translated: CASNLPGTSGTKNIQYL.

About this clonotype itself: Germline is not matched at one junction end, which may reflect a read error. The V gene is TRBV6-2 or TRBV6-3, the J gene TRBJ2-1; the D gene is possibly TRBD1 (5 bases). Germline CDR1 is MNHEY and CDR2 is SVGEGT. CDR3 length: 13 residues. CDR3 residues: CASNYDAGIEQFF. CDR3 nucleotides: TGTGCCAGCAATTACGACGCAGGGATTGAGCAGTTCTTC.

In regard to this clonotype: A junction boundary mismatches the germline segment, possibly from a read error. The genes are TRBV5-1 and TRBJ2-5; tentatively, D is TRBD2 (6 bases). Per germline, CDR1 SGHRS and CDR2 YFSETQ. The CDR3 consists of 15 residues. The CDR3 loop is CASSTLGVGGETQYF. The CDR3 DNA is TGCGCCAGCAGCACATTGGGGGTCGGGGGAGAGACCCAATACTTC.

A remark on this clonotype: A junction boundary mismatches the germline segment, possibly from a read error. The chain links TRBV6-6 to TRBJ2-1; the match to TRBD2 covers 8 bases. In germline, CDR1 is MNHNY, CDR2 SVGAGI (reference sequence). The CDR3 is 16 amino acids. In DNA form, the CDR3 reads TGTGCCAGCAGTCCGACCACAGCGGGAGTCGGCAATGACCAGTTCTTC. This translates into CASSPTTAGVGNDQFF.

A few counts support this clonotype. V is TRBV29-1 and J is TRBJ2-3; the D is unclear. The V gene's germline CDR1 is SQVTM and CDR2 ANQGSEA. V lost 2 bases, J lost 11 bases, and 11 bases lay in between. There are 11 residues in the CDR3. The CDR3 loop is CSVELTVMQYF. CDR3 DNA sequence: TGCAGCGTTGAACTCACAGTTATGCAGTATTTT.

About this clonotype itself: One end of the junction varies from germline; a read error may be responsible. The chain uses TRBV11-3 and TRBJ2-4, with D perhaps TRBD1 (5 bases). The CDR3 sequence is 15 residues long. Germline lookup yields CDR1 SGHNT and CDR2 YENEEA. As DNA, the CDR3 is TGTGCCAGCAGCTTCAGGGTGATAGCCAATAACATGCAGTACTTC. This gives the protein CASSFRVIANNMQYF.

Points on this clonotype: A read error may account for a junction end that differs from germline. J is TRBJ2-7 and V is TRBV6-5, with 15 bases fitting TRBD2. CDR3 length: 17 residues. Germline V CDR1 and CDR2: MNHEY, SVGAGI. The CDR3 coding sequence is TGTGCCAGGAGTTACCGGACTAGCGGGAGGGGGGACCGAAAGCAGTACTTC. This gives the protein CARSYRTSGRGDRKQYF.

As concerns this clonotype: At one end, the junction sequence differs from germline, possibly due to a read error. The V gene is TRBV7-3, the J gene TRBJ2-5; 11 bases align to TRBD1. Germline CDR1 SGHTA, CDR2 FQGTGA. The CDR3 has 14 amino acids. CDR3 protein: CASSLPGQGETQYF. In DNA, the CDR3 is TGTGCCAGCAGCTTACCGGGACAGGGGGAGACTCAGTACTTC. Drawing the rest from reference TRBV7-3 and TRBJ2-5, the complete variable domain is GAGVSQTPSNKVTEKGKYVELRCDPISGHTALYWYRQSLGQGPEFLIYFQGTGAADDSGLPNDRFFAVRPEGSVSTLKIQRTERGDSAVYLCASSLPGQGETQYFGPGTRLLVL.

This clonotype was recorded once. Because the CDR3 is missing its conserved closing phenylalanine or tryptophan, this is likely a read error. The chain has TRBV11-2 and TRBJ2-2, with a weak D call TRBD1 (5 bases). There are 14 residues in the CDR3. Per germline, CDR1 SGHAT and CDR2 FQNNGV. CDR3 amino acids: CARSTDSDTWELFI. The CDR3 region has the DNA TGTGCCCGCAGCACAGACTCGGACACCTGGGAGCTGTTTATT.

As concerns this clonotype: A much larger clone is a single base away; this may be a read error. In DNA form, the CDR3 reads TGCGCCAGCATCGGGGACAGGGTGATGACAGATACGCAGTATTTT. Residues: CASIGDRVMTDTQYF. The J gene is TRBJ2-3, the V gene TRBV5-1; TRBD1 agrees at 9 bases. The ends lost 6 bases at V and 3 bases at J; junction bases unmatched: 8. The CDR3 covers 15 residues. From germline, CDR1 is SGHRS and CDR2 YFSETQ. Based on the CDR3 plus reference TRBV5-1 and TRBJ2-3, the full variable domain is KAGVTQTPRYLIKTRGQQVTLSCSPISGHRSVSWYQQTPGQGLQFLFEYFSETQRNKGNFPGRFSGRQFSNSRSEMNVSTLELGDSALYLCASIGDRVMTDTQYFGPGTRLTVL.

As to this clonotype: A read error is possible here, since a much larger clone lies one base away. This sequence joins TRBV6-2 or TRBV6-3 and TRBJ2-5, with D tentatively TRBD1 or TRBD2 (5 bases each). This CDR3 region has 14 residues. Germline CDR1 reads MNHEY; CDR2 reads SVGEGT. Deletions cut 10 bases from V and 1 base from J, with 16 bases between. The CDR3 sequence is CANTPQGAQETQYF. The CDR3 bases are TGTGCCAACACCCCCCAGGGAGCCCAAGAGACCCAGTACTTC.

V gene TRBV11-2 combines with J gene TRBJ1-5; D not certain. The CDR3 has 14 residues. Deletions cut 4 bases from V and 4 bases from J, with 11 bases between. Per germline, CDR1 SGHAT and CDR2 FQNNGV. This chain's CDR3 is CASSSQLPNQPQHF. CDR3 coding DNA: TGTGCCAGCAGCTCCCAGCTCCCTAATCAGCCCCAGCATTTT.

This clonotype was counted a few times. This CDR3 fails to terminate in the conserved phenylalanine or tryptophan, so it likely reflects a read error. V and J are TRBV12-3 or TRBV12-4 and TRBJ1-1; 10 bases map to TRBD1. The CDR3 is 15 amino acids. For the CDR3, the DNA is TGTGCCAGCAGTAGACCGGGACAGGGGAACACTGAGGCTTTCATT. Translation: CASSRPGQGNTEAFI.

Remarks on this clonotype: The conserved final phenylalanine or tryptophan is absent from the CDR3, which likely points to a read error. The chain joins TRBV11-2 to TRBJ2-5; D unclear. Germline CDR1 is SGHAT and CDR2 is FQNNGV. This CDR3 contains 17 residues. V shed 1 base and J shed 1 base, with 16 bases lying between them. DNA for the CDR3: TGTGCCAGCAGCTTAGGGCTCGCTTTCCGACTCCAAGAGACCCAGTACTTA. Protein sequence: CASSLGLAFRLQETQYL.

This clonotype was found a few times. The chain couples TRBV20-1 to TRBJ1-6, with D possibly matching TRBD1 (6 bases). The CDR3 spans 15 residues. Trimming removed 1 base at V and 7 bases at J, with 14 bases between. Germline-derived CDR1 and CDR2 are DFQATT and SNEGSKA (reference sequence). The CDR3 region has the DNA TGCAGTGCTAGAGTACAGGGTGGAGTGAATTCACCCCTCCACTTT. It specifies CSARVQGGVNSPLHF.

V gene TRBV29-1 combines with J gene TRBJ2-7; a weak D match, TRBD2 (6 bases). Trimming shortened V by 7 bases and J by 2 bases, and 24 bases separated the two germline ends. Germline assignment: CDR1 SQVTM and CDR2 ANQGSEA. This CDR3 region has 16 residues. The CDR3: CSATTSGTGTPYEQYF. The DNA for the CDR3 is TGCAGCGCCACGACATCTGGGACTGGTACTCCCTACGAGCAGTACTTC.